This T cell receptor (beta chain) was sequenced during a study of shared clonotypes between healthy human individuals. Per the germline V gene, CDR1 is MNHNS and CDR2 is SASEGT. The CDR3 contains 15 residues. The V gene end was trimmed by 2 bases and the J gene end by 2 bases; junction bases not matched to a gene: 5. To note about this clone: Its antigen is not known.

Per the study methods: ImmunoSEQ sequences covered only the junction and lacked quality scores; filtering therefore differed. Sequencing used immunoSEQ multiplex PCR; TCRdb keeps in-frame clones, though not all of them. V, J and clone size were drawn from that table, and D and trimming were deduced from the DNA. The sample yields 2 million to 2.5 million clones, around 95% seen once. Study-level results: Across a handful of donors, naive CD4 shared roughly 5.2%, naive CD8 less than 4%, memory CD4 more than 2%, memory CD8 0.4% to 0.5%. Generation probability values for non-shared clonotypes were lower than those for clonotypes shared by all four donors. Naive subsets generally had larger estimated richness than memory subsets.

The sample consisted of naive CD4+ T cells sorted from blood. Stated subset: CD45RA+ positively selected. This chain connects TRBV6-1 to TRBJ1-2; 7 nucleotides line up with TRBD1. The clonotype originates from a man between 18 and 29 years old in good health. CDR3 sequence (DNA): TGTGCCAGCAGTGAACAATTGGGACAGAACTATGGCTACACCTTC. Its translation: CASSEQLGQNYGYTF.